This TCR beta chain is from a study of T cells in Graves' hyperthyroidism and ophthalmopathy. Stable hyperthyroidism: no ophthalmopathy progression over 18 months of follow-up. Patients aged 18 to 65 had newly diagnosed hyperthyroidism lasting under 2 months. In regard to this clonotype: Its target is unknown.

General study points: The model identified upcoming ophthalmopathy a median about six months ahead of onset. Expanded thyroid clonotypes (above 0.001) were mostly also found in blood.

Authors of the study amplified TCR beta CDR3 regions from RNA transcripts. A set of HTBI primers served as the primers for a first-round RT-PCR of the TCR CDR3. TCRdb reprocessed the multiplex PCR reads with MiXCR, giving one entry per CDR3 protein. The table shows about 400,000 distinct CDR3 sequences, with around 14% occurring only once. The sequenced sample consisted of blood. The TCR comes from a woman between 18 and 30 years old with Graves' hyperthyroidism.

Here the CDR3 reads CASSPGHREPGTDTQYF. The CDR3 region has the DNA TGTGCCAGCTCACCAGGTCATCGGGAGCCTGGCACAGATACGCAGTATTTT. The chain employs TRBV18 and TRBJ2-3; D might be TRBD2 (6 bases). The CDR3 consists of 17 residues. Deletions cut 2 bases from V and 1 base from J, with 16 bases between. Germline CDR1 is KGHSH and CDR2 is LQKENI.